Following are 5 T cell receptor beta chains from one sample sequenced in a study of blood T cell repertoires in COVID-19. Method: immunoSEQ multiplex PCR; TCRdb's copy keeps in-frame clones and lacks some. The sample holds some 20,000 clones; approximately 79% are singletons and the top ten take more than 50%. Source material: peripheral blood. Source of these receptors: a man at least 80 years old with acute or convalescent COVID-19.

This sequence joins TRBV10-3 and TRBJ2-3; 10 bases agree with TRBD1. After removal of 2 bases from V and 0 bases from J, the junction contained 8 bases not matched to a gene. CDR1 and CDR2 from the germline V gene are ENHRY and SYGVKD. The CDR3 has 18 residues. Written as DNA, the CDR3 is TGTGCCATCAGTGAGCCGGGACAGGGGACCCGAAGCACAGATACGCAGTATTTT. Its protein product is CAISEPGQGTRSTDTQYF.

This rearrangement joins TRBV7-3 to TRBJ2-1, with 13 bases that match TRBD2. Trimming removed 4 bases from V and 9 bases from J; junction bases left unmatched: 6. The CDR3 loop spans 15 amino acids. Per germline, CDR1 SGHTA and CDR2 FQGTGA. The CDR3, as DNA: TGTGCCAGCAGCTCGGGACTAGCGGGACTCGGTGAGCAGTTCTTC. Translating gives CASSSGLAGLGEQFF.

The rearrangement joins TRBV11-3 to TRBJ2-1; 10 bases map to TRBD2. This CDR3 has 15 amino acids. The V gene's germline CDR1 is SGHNT and CDR2 YENEEA. The J segment lost 8 bases and the V segment lost 4 bases, leaving 8 bases of the junction unmatched. Here the CDR3 DNA reads TGTGCCAGCAGCTCACCGGGACTAGCGACGGATGAGCAGTTCTTC. As protein: CASSSPGLATDEQFF.

As to this clone: One end of the junction does not line up with germline, which may come from a read error. This rearrangement joins TRBV29-1 to TRBJ1-2; D not certain. CDR1 SQVTM and CDR2 ANQGSEA come from the germline V gene. The CDR3 runs to 8 residues. CDR3 sequence (DNA): TGCAGCGTTGAAGATTGGGAGTTC. This encodes CSVEDWEF.

The V gene is TRBV11-2, the J gene TRBJ2-3, with 9 bases identical to TRBD1. Germline V CDR1 and CDR2: SGHAT, FQNNGV. The CDR3 is 16 residues long. V lost 6 bases, J lost 6 bases, and 13 bases stayed unmatched. CDR3 residues: CASSFLTGGLGDTQYF. The CDR3 region has the DNA TGTGCCAGCAGTTTTCTGACAGGGGGACTCGGGGATACGCAGTATTTT.